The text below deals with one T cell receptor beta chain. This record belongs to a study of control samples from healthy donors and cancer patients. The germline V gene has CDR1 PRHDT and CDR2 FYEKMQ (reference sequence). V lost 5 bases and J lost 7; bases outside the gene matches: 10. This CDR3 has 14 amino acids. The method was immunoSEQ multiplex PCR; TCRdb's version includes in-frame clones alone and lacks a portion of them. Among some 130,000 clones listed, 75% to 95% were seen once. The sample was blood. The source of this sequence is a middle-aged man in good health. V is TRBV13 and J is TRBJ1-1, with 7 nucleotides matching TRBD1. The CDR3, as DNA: TGTGCCAGCAGCGGGAGACAGGGACCGGATGAAGCTTTCTTT. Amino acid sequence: CASSGRQGPDEAFF.